A selection of T cell receptor beta chains follows, all from one sample in a study of blood T cell repertoires in COVID-19. Assay: immunoSEQ multiplex PCR; the TCRdb copy retains only in-frame clones and omits some. The data show 400,000 to 500,000 clones, approximately 88% seen once. Sequenced material: PBMCs or T cells enriched from blood (not recorded which). The receptors originated from a woman aged 40 to 49 who had recovered from COVID-19. CDR3s include the opening cysteine and the closing phenylalanine or tryptophan. D genes are given only for firm matches. Some rows have no size entry. The others give once, few or many, or a class for an expanded clone.

D gene: TRBD1; V gene: TRBV19; J gene: TRBJ1-2; clone size: .; CDR3 protein: CASRTGGRLNGYTF; CDR3 DNA: TGTGCCAGTAGGACAGGGGGCCGCCTCAATGGCTACACCTTC
D gene: TRBD2; V gene: TRBV19; J gene: TRBJ2-1; clone size: .; CDR3 protein: CASSRAPLAGGINEQFF; CDR3 DNA: TGTGCCAGTAGTAGGGCCCCTCTAGCGGGAGGCATCAATGAGCAGTTCTTC
D gene: TRBD1; V gene: TRBV5-1; J gene: TRBJ1-4; clone size: .; CDR3 protein: CASSLRGPGEKLFF; CDR3 DNA: TGCGCCAGCAGCTTAAGGGGGCCGGGAGAAAAACTGTTTTTT
D gene: TRBD2; V gene: TRBV6-2/TRBV6-3; J gene: TRBJ2-2; clone size: .; CDR3 protein: CASSYDWGGAGELFF; CDR3 DNA: TGTGCCAGCAGTTACGATTGGGGAGGGGCCGGGGAGCTGTTTTTT
D gene: .; V gene: TRBV7-2; J gene: TRBJ2-2; clone size: once; CDR3 protein: CASSLVGASTGELFF; CDR3 DNA: TGTGCCAGCAGCTTAGTGGGAGCGAGCACCGGGGAGCTGTTTTTT
D gene: .; V gene: TRBV4-1; J gene: TRBJ2-1; clone size: .; CDR3 protein: CASSQDRVYNEQFF; CDR3 DNA: TGCGCCAGCAGCCAAGACCGGGTCTACAATGAGCAGTTCTTC
D gene: .; V gene: TRBV6-2/TRBV6-3; J gene: TRBJ1-2; clone size: .; CDR3 protein: CASSLQAIYGYTF; CDR3 DNA: TGTGCCAGCAGTTTACAAGCGATCTATGGCTACACCTTC
D gene: .; V gene: TRBV3-1/TRBV3-2; J gene: TRBJ2-4; clone size: .; CDR3 protein: CASSQVGGNIQYF; CDR3 DNA: TGTGCCAGCAGCCAAGTCGGGGGAAACATTCAGTACTTC
D gene: TRBD1; V gene: TRBV5-4; J gene: TRBJ1-1; clone size: once; CDR3 protein: CASSRGQGATEAFF; CDR3 DNA: TGTGCCAGCAGCAGAGGACAGGGGGCTACTGAAGCTTTCTTT
D gene: .; V gene: TRBV24-1; J gene: TRBJ2-2; clone size: .; CDR3 protein: CATSDSVEKNTGELFF; CDR3 DNA: TGTGCCACCAGTGATTCAGTGGAGAAGAACACCGGGGAGCTGTTTTTT
D gene: TRBD1; V gene: TRBV7-2; J gene: TRBJ1-5; clone size: .; CDR3 protein: CASSGGQGAGPQHF; CDR3 DNA: TGTGCCAGCAGCGGAGGACAGGGGGCTGGGCCCCAGCATTTT
D gene: .; V gene: TRBV7-2; J gene: TRBJ2-2; clone size: .; CDR3 protein: CASRGGPGGTGELFF; CDR3 DNA: TGTGCCAGCAGGGGGGGACCCGGGGGCACCGGGGAGCTGTTTTTT
D gene: .; V gene: TRBV18; J gene: TRBJ2-3; clone size: .; CDR3 protein: CASSPKQVFRTDTQYF; CDR3 DNA: TGTGCCAGCTCACCAAAACAGGTATTTCGCACAGATACGCAGTATTTT
D gene: .; V gene: TRBV19; J gene: TRBJ2-7; clone size: .; CDR3 protein: CASSTSGHNSYEQYF; CDR3 DNA: TGTGCCAGTAGTACATCGGGACATAACTCCTACGAGCAGTACTTC
D gene: .; V gene: TRBV27; J gene: TRBJ2-7; clone size: .; CDR3 protein: CASSLTTGLSYEQYF; CDR3 DNA: TGTGCCAGCAGTTTAACGACAGGTCTCTCCTACGAGCAGTACTTC
D gene: .; V gene: TRBV25-1; J gene: TRBJ1-1; clone size: .; CDR3 protein: CASRKRGQNTEAFF; CDR3 DNA: TGTGCCAGCAGGAAACGGGGACAGAACACTGAAGCTTTCTTT
D gene: TRBD1; V gene: TRBV11-3; J gene: TRBJ1-2; clone size: .; CDR3 protein: CASSFDRDYGYTF; CDR3 DNA: TGTGCCAGCAGCTTCGACAGGGACTATGGCTACACCTTC
D gene: .; V gene: TRBV3-1/TRBV3-2; J gene: TRBJ1-3; clone size: .; CDR3 protein: CASSQVRQSSGNTIYF; CDR3 DNA: TGTGCCAGCAGCCAAGTCAGGCAGAGCTCTGGAAACACCATATATTTT
D gene: TRBD1; V gene: TRBV4-3; J gene: TRBJ1-2; clone size: .; CDR3 protein: CASSQDGTVNYGYTF; CDR3 DNA: TGCGCCAGCAGCCAAGATGGGACAGTTAACTATGGCTACACCTTC
D gene: .; V gene: TRBV6-5; J gene: TRBJ1-5; clone size: .; CDR3 protein: CASSLEGTQPQHF; CDR3 DNA: TGTGCCAGCAGTTTGGAGGGCACTCAGCCCCAGCATTTT
D gene: TRBD1; V gene: TRBV28; J gene: TRBJ1-4; clone size: .; CDR3 protein: CASSLRHVRGLGEKLFF; CDR3 DNA: TGTGCCAGCAGTCTCCGCCACGTCAGGGGGCTAGGTGAAAAACTGTTTTTT
D gene: TRBD2; V gene: TRBV12-5; J gene: TRBJ2-5; clone size: .; CDR3 protein: CASGNSGEETQYF; CDR3 DNA: TGTGCTAGTGGCAATAGCGGGGAAGAGACCCAGTACTTC
D gene: TRBD1; V gene: TRBV19; J gene: TRBJ1-4; clone size: .; CDR3 protein: CASSPDREVEKLFF; CDR3 DNA: TGTGCCAGTAGTCCGGACAGGGAGGTAGAAAAACTGTTTTTT
D gene: .; V gene: TRBV5-1; J gene: TRBJ2-7; clone size: .; CDR3 protein: CASSLAGDYYEQYF; CDR3 DNA: TGCGCCAGCAGCTTGGCGGGGGATTACTACGAGCAGTACTTC
D gene: TRBD2; V gene: TRBV9; J gene: TRBJ2-2; clone size: .; CDR3 protein: CASSVGASGNTGELFF; CDR3 DNA: TGTGCCAGCAGCGTAGGGGCTAGCGGGAACACCGGGGAGCTGTTTTTT
D gene: .; V gene: TRBV5-1; J gene: TRBJ1-1; clone size: .; CDR3 protein: CASSIPTGSNTEAFF; CDR3 DNA: TGCGCCAGCAGCATACCGACAGGATCGAACACTGAAGCTTTCTTT
D gene: TRBD1; V gene: TRBV3-1/TRBV3-2; J gene: TRBJ2-1; clone size: .; CDR3 protein: CASSRGTGDYNEQFF; CDR3 DNA: TGTGCCAGCAGCCGTGGGACAGGGGACTACAATGAGCAGTTCTTC
D gene: TRBD1; V gene: TRBV6-5; J gene: TRBJ1-2; clone size: .; CDR3 protein: CASSWGTGSGYTF; CDR3 DNA: TGTGCCAGCAGTTGGGGGACAGGGTCCGGCTACACCTTC
D gene: .; V gene: TRBV12-3/TRBV12-4; J gene: TRBJ2-5; clone size: .; CDR3 protein: CASSLSETQYF; CDR3 DNA: TGTGCCAGCAGTCTCTCAGAGACCCAGTACTTC
D gene: TRBD2; V gene: TRBV7-2; J gene: TRBJ2-2; clone size: .; CDR3 protein: CASSTGTRGPGELFF; CDR3 DNA: TGTGCCAGCAGCACCGGGACTAGGGGTCCTGGGGAGCTGTTTTTT